These 30 T cell receptor beta chains were all obtained from the same sample, sequenced in a study of OX40 agonist ivuxolimab in advanced cancers. Libraries were prepared through the immunoSEQ multiplex PCR assay. TCRdb carries this immuneACCESS record with in-frame sequences only. Its versions omit some clonotypes, under half of them owing to an unresolved V gene in the studies checked, with the rest unexplained. This sample gives 50,000 to 70,000 clones in total; roughly 84% of them show up just once. In total, the top ten clones hold 0.5% to 0.7% of the sample. Sequencing was performed on CD4+ or CD8+ T cells sorted from blood, taken in a trial of the OX40 agonist ivuxolimab. These receptors all stem from an adult with an advanced solid tumor such as melanoma, head and neck, liver or kidney cancer.

This clone was counted a single time. The chain employs TRBV27 and TRBJ1-5; D is perhaps TRBD1 (5 bases). Between the trimmed V and J ends, which lost 2 bases and 6 bases, there was a span of 20 bases. This CDR3 has 17 amino acids. Germline V gives CDR1 MNHEY, CDR2 SMNVEV (reference sequence). CDR3 sequence: CASSLRDPKEYGQPQHF. The CDR3, as DNA: TGTGCCAGCAGTTTAAGGGACCCTAAGGAGTATGGTCAGCCCCAGCATTTT.

This clone was recorded only once. The gene calls are TRBV5-4 and TRBJ1-6; unclear D gene. Trimming removed 4 bases at V and 5 bases at J, with 16 bases between. This CDR3 comprises 16 residues. CDR1 and CDR2 (germline): SGHNT, YYREEE (reference sequence). CDR3 residues: CASSQRVKGNNSPLHF. CDR3 bases: TGTGCCAGCAGCCAGCGGGTTAAGGGAAATAATTCACCCCTCCACTTT.

Only one count was recorded for this clone. The gene calls are TRBV6-5 and TRBJ1-2, with D tentatively TRBD1 (6 bases). V dropped 2 bases and J dropped 4 bases, with 14 bases sitting between them. The CDR3 runs to 15 residues. CDR1 and CDR2 (germline): MNHEY, SVGAGI. The CDR3 DNA reads as TGTGCCAGCAGTTACACCCGGGACACTGTCTATGGCTACACCTTC. Translated, it gives CASSYTRDTVYGYTF.

J is TRBJ1-1 and V is TRBV5-1, with 7 nucleotides matching TRBD1. V lost 0 bases and J lost 4; bases outside the gene matches: 6. The CDR3 extends over 15 amino acids. Germline V gene lookup returns CDR1 SGHRS and CDR2 YFSETQ. The CDR3 region has the DNA TGCGCCAGCAGCTTGGCGACAGGGATGGGCACTGAAGCTTTCTTT. The encoded protein is CASSLATGMGTEAFF.

This clone turned up a few times. The chain links TRBV6-6 to TRBJ1-4, with D uncertain. From germline, CDR1 is MNHNY and CDR2 SVGAGI (reference sequence). The CDR3 loop spans 12 amino acids. V lost 6 bases and J 6 bases, leaving 8 bases between the germline ends. The CDR3 nucleotides read TGTGCCAGCAGACACAAGGATGAAAAACTGTTTTTT. Translation: CASRHKDEKLFF.

The V call is TRBV6-1, the J call TRBJ2-3; the match to TRBD2 covers 8 bases. CDR3 size: 17 residues. Germline lookup yields CDR1 MNHNS and CDR2 SASEGT. J gave up 5 bases and V 2 bases, and 12 bases lay outside the gene matches. The CDR3 reads CASSERGGGTPGDTQYF. The CDR3 DNA follows: TGTGCCAGCAGTGAACGGGGCGGGGGGACCCCTGGAGATACGCAGTATTTT.

This chain links TRBV2 with TRBJ1-1; D gene uncertain. This CDR3 has 12 residues. From germline, CDR1 is SNHLY and CDR2 FYNNEI. Trimming took off 6 bases at V and 4 bases at J, with 9 bases between the two ends. The CDR3 bases are TGTGCCAGCAGCCGACGCCCCACTGAAGCTTTCTTT. Protein sequence: CASSRRPTEAFF.

The J gene is TRBJ1-3, the V gene TRBV6-5; D gene ambiguous. This CDR3 has 14 amino acids. V lost 5 bases and J 2 bases, leaving 10 bases between the germline ends. Germline CDR1 is MNHEY and CDR2 is SVGAGI. This CDR3 reads CASSTGSPGNTIYF. CDR3 DNA: TGTGCCAGCAGTACCGGAAGTCCTGGAAACACCATATATTTT.

CDR3: CAWSVISGGFQETQYF. CDR3 bases: TGTGCCTGGAGTGTAATTAGCGGGGGCTTCCAAGAGACCCAGTACTTC. The chain links TRBV30 to TRBJ2-5; TRBD2 matches 9 bases. Germline values: CDR1 GTSNPN, CDR2 SVGIG (reference sequence). This CDR3 region has 16 residues. V was clipped by 0 bases and J by 1 base; unmatched bases: 6.

The chain employs TRBV6-6 and TRBJ2-3; D is tentatively TRBD1 or TRBD2 (6 bases each). V lost 6 bases to trimming and J lost 2 bases, with 18 bases between them. The CDR3 spans 16 residues. The germline V gene has CDR1 MNHNY and CDR2 SVGAGI (reference sequence). The CDR3 DNA reads as TGTGCCAGCAGCCTCACGCCGGGGGCCTTCACAGATACGCAGTATTTT. Its protein is CASSLTPGAFTDTQYF.

This sequence joins TRBV7-9 and TRBJ1-2; no reliable D call. The CDR3 totals 15 residues. Germline loops: CDR1 SEHNR, CDR2 FQNEAQ (reference sequence). Trimming took off 6 bases at V and 8 bases at J, with 22 bases between the two ends. CDR3 bases: TGTGCCAGCAGATATGAAGTTGCCCCACTCTACGGCTACACCTTC. Translating it yields CASRYEVAPLYGYTF.

Only a few counts were recorded for this clone. This chain uses TRBV11-2 with TRBJ2-3, with 9 bases identical to TRBD2. V lost 1 base and J lost 2; bases outside the gene matches: 7. The CDR3 length is 17 residues. Germline assignment: CDR1 SGHAT and CDR2 FQNNGV. CDR3 nucleotide sequence: TGTGCCAGCAGCTTAGTCAGGCAGCGGGGGGCCACAGATACGCAGTATTTT. Its protein is CASSLVRQRGATDTQYF.

This chain links TRBV6-5 with TRBJ2-1, with D possibly TRBD1 on 7 matching bases. Between the trimmed V and J ends, which lost 7 bases and 7 bases, there was a span of 14 bases. CDR1 is MNHEY, CDR2 SVGAGI, per germline. The length of the CDR3 is 13 residues. The CDR3 protein is CASMAGQRNEQFF. The DNA for the CDR3 is TGTGCCAGCATGGCGGGACAGAGAAATGAGCAGTTCTTC.

The chain couples TRBV5-6 to TRBJ2-5; TRBD1 matches 7 bases. Looked up from germline, CDR1 is SGHDT and CDR2 is YYEEEE. The junction had 10 bases not matched to a gene; V was cut back by 4 bases and J by 4 bases. This CDR3 is built from 15 residues. The CDR3 loop is CASSPRTGWGETQYF. The CDR3 DNA is TGTGCCAGCAGCCCTAGGACAGGATGGGGAGAGACCCAGTACTTC.

The chain combines TRBV4-2 with TRBJ1-2; TRBD1 aligns across 9 bases. The CDR3 contains 15 residues. Germline V lookup: CDR1 LGHNA, CDR2 YNFKEQ. V was pared by 5 bases and J by 4 bases, with 8 bases of the junction left unmatched. The CDR3 DNA is TGTGCCAGCAGCTTTCAGGACAGGGGAACCTATGGCTACACCTTC. Amino acid sequence: CASSFQDRGTYGYTF.

The rearrangement uses TRBV5-1 and TRBJ2-1; no reliable D call. The CDR3 runs 16 residues. CDR1 is SGHRS, CDR2 YFSETQ, per germline. V lost 4 bases, J lost 0 bases, and 14 bases lay in between. CDR3 in DNA: TGCGCCAGCAGCCCTCTAGGACCCAGCTCCTACAATGAGCAGTTCTTC. Its protein product is CASSPLGPSSYNEQFF.

This chain joins TRBV28 and TRBJ1-5; 8 positions match TRBD1. Trimming at V came to 5 bases and at J to 0 bases, leaving 9 bases not matched to a gene. Germline V gives CDR1 MDHEN, CDR2 SYDVKM. This CDR3 spans 17 amino acids. The CDR3: CASSPGQGPNSNQPQHF. CDR3 coding DNA: TGTGCCAGCAGTCCAGGACAGGGACCAAATAGCAATCAGCCCCAGCATTTT.

This sequence joins TRBV7-7 and TRBJ2-1, with a possible D match to TRBD1 (5 bases). CDR3 length: 13 residues. Germline V gene lookup returns CDR1 SSHAT and CDR2 FNYEAQ (reference sequence). Deletions cut 4 bases from V and 8 bases from J, with 12 bases between. The CDR3 DNA is TGTGCCAGCAGCTCCGCATGGGGCGATGAGCAGTTCTTC. As protein: CASSSAWGDEQFF.

The chain carries TRBV11-1 and TRBJ1-2; D may be TRBD1 (5 bases). In germline, CDR1 is SGHAT, CDR2 FQDESV (reference sequence). Trimming took off 0 bases at V and 2 bases at J, with 10 bases between the two ends. CDR3 size: 15 residues. CDR3 bases: TGTGCCAGCAGCTTAGCGCCGGGGGGGAACTATGGCTACACCTTC. Its protein product is CASSLAPGGNYGYTF.

V gene TRBV5-1 combines with J gene TRBJ1-5; perhaps TRBD1 as D (5 bases). The CDR3 has 15 residues. Per germline, CDR1 SGHRS and CDR2 YFSETQ. V was clipped by 0 bases and J by 0 bases, with 7 bases between them. CDR3 sequence reads: CASSLGGYSNQPQHF. The CDR3 DNA reads TGCGCCAGCAGCTTGGGGGGGTATAGCAATCAGCCCCAGCATTTT.

This clone occurred once. The genes are TRBV6-4 and TRBJ1-1; 8 bases agree with TRBD1. Germline V gene data show CDR1 as MRHNA and CDR2 as SNTAGT. This CDR3 region has 15 residues. V was clipped by 6 bases and J by 5 bases; unmatched bases: 11. CDR3 nucleotide sequence: TGTGCCAGCAGCTCTGGGACAGGCGGAGAAACTGAAGCTTTCTTT. Translation gives CASSSGTGGETEAFF.

The chain is built from TRBV29-1 and TRBJ1-1; the D is unclear. The CDR3 consists of 13 residues. V shed 2 bases and J shed 0 bases, with 7 bases lying between them. Germline-derived CDR1 and CDR2 are SQVTM and ANQGSEA. The CDR3 reads CSVELPVNTEAFF. The CDR3, as DNA: TGCAGCGTTGAACTACCGGTGAACACTGAAGCTTTCTTT.

The chain has TRBV11-3 and TRBJ1-3; D is ambiguous. There are 14 residues in the CDR3. The V and J ends lost 5 bases and 4 bases respectively, with 12 bases between them. The V gene's germline CDR1 is SGHNT and CDR2 YENEEA. The CDR3 region is CASSPTGPGNTIYF. In nucleotides, the CDR3 is TGTGCCAGCAGCCCCACCGGGCCCGGAAACACCATATATTTT.

For this clone: Other DNA sequences from this sample encode an identical CDR3 as well. The chain combines TRBV6-5 with TRBJ1-2; 7 bases line up with TRBD1. V shed 6 bases, J shed 3 bases, and the junction held 7 bases outside the gene matches. CDR1 and CDR2 (germline): MNHEY, SVGAGI. CDR3 length equals 14 residues. The CDR3 protein is CASSTSGTDYGYTF. The DNA for the CDR3 is TGTGCCAGCAGCACTTCCGGGACAGACTATGGCTACACCTTC.

The chain carries TRBV5-4 and TRBJ2-5, with 8 nucleotides matching TRBD1. With 3 bases clipped from V and 2 bases from J, the junction kept 6 bases outside the gene matches. This CDR3 spans 15 amino acids. The germline V gene encodes CDR1 SGHNT and CDR2 YYREEE (reference sequence). Here the CDR3 DNA reads TGTGCCAGCAGCTCGGGACAGGCCCGACAAGAGACCCAGTACTTC. It specifies CASSSGQARQETQYF.

The chain links TRBV15 to TRBJ2-3; D call uncertain. Trimming removed 0 bases from V and 2 bases from J, with 12 bases in between. There are 16 residues in the CDR3. Germline CDR1 reads LNHNV; CDR2 reads YYDKDF (reference sequence). The CDR3 nucleotides are TGTGCCACCAGCAGAGATCTAGTTTCGGTCACAGATACGCAGTATTTT. This gives the protein CATSRDLVSVTDTQYF.

The gene calls are TRBV28 and TRBJ1-2; 8 bases match TRBD1. V lost 2 bases, J lost 3 bases, and 8 bases stayed unmatched. Germline V gives CDR1 MDHEN, CDR2 SYDVKM. CDR3 size: 16 residues. This CDR3 reads CASSLTLGTGYYGYTF. The CDR3 DNA follows: TGTGCCAGCAGTTTAACCCTAGGGACAGGTTACTATGGCTACACCTTC.

This clone is a singleton in its sample. The rearrangement links TRBV4-1 to TRBJ2-5; D gene ambiguous. Germline CDR1 and CDR2: MGHRA and YSYEKL. Trimming left V 0 bases short and J 7 bases short, with 12 bases between. The CDR3 extends over 14 amino acids. The CDR3 DNA reads TGCGCCAGCAGCCAAGATTGGTCCGCCCGGACCCAGTACTTC. This encodes CASSQDWSARTQYF.

The chain uses TRBV5-1 and TRBJ2-1; 9 bases line up with TRBD2. Looked up from germline, CDR1 is SGHRS and CDR2 is YFSETQ. The ends lost 6 bases at V and 5 bases at J; junction bases unmatched: 9. This CDR3 spans 15 amino acids. DNA for the CDR3: TGCGCCAGCACCAATCCGGGACTAGCTGACAATGAGCAGTTCTTC. It specifies CASTNPGLADNEQFF.

The chain couples TRBV14 to TRBJ2-7; D unclear. Germline-derived CDR1 and CDR2 are SGHDN and FVKESK. Between the trimmed V and J ends, which lost 0 bases and 6 bases, there was a span of 9 bases. The CDR3 contains 13 residues. The CDR3 coding sequence is TGTGCCAGCAGCCAAGAGTTCCCCCTCGAGCAGTACTTC. Translating gives CASSQEFPLEQYF.